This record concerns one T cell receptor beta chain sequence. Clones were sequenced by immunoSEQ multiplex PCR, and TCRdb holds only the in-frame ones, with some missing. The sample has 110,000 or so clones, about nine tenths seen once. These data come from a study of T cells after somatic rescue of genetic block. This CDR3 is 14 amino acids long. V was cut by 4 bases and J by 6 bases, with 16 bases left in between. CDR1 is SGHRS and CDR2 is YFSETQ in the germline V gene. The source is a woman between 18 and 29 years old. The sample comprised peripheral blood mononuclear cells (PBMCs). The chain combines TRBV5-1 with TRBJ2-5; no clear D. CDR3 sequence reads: CASSIDPPAKTQYF. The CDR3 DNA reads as TGCGCCAGCAGCATTGACCCTCCGGCGAAGACCCAGTACTTC.